This T cell receptor (beta chain) appears in the sequencing data of a study of Graves' ophthalmopathy and Graves' hyperthyroidism. The source of the PBMCs was 9.5 to 10 ml of fresh peripheral blood. There are many counts of this clonotype. Trimming left V 0 bases short and J 6 bases short, with 8 bases between. In germline, CDR1 is LNHNV, CDR2 YYDKDF (reference sequence). The CDR3 spans 13 residues. Using RNA transcripts, the TCR beta CDR3 regions were amplified. Following a first-round RT-PCR that used HTBI primers, a second-round multiplex PCR was carried out. TCRdb redid the calling of the multiplex PCR reads with MiXCR, one entry per CDR3 protein. The sample consists of some 380,000 distinct CDR3 sequences, 15% to 17% of them appearing once.

The receptor comes from a woman younger than 35 with stable Graves' hyperthyroidism. The gene calls are TRBV15 and TRBJ1-2; no firm D call. The sequenced sample consisted of peripheral blood. CDR3 protein: CATSRDREDGYTF. CDR3 DNA sequence: TGTGCCACCAGCAGAGATCGGGAGGATGGCTACACCTTC. The whole variable domain, filled in from reference TRBV15 and TRBJ1-2, reads DAMVIQNPRYQVTQFGKPVTLSCSQTLNHNVMYWYQQKSSQAPKLLFHYYDKDFNNEADTPDNFQSRRPNTSFCFLDIRSPGLGDTAMYLCATSRDREDGYTFGSGTRLTVV.